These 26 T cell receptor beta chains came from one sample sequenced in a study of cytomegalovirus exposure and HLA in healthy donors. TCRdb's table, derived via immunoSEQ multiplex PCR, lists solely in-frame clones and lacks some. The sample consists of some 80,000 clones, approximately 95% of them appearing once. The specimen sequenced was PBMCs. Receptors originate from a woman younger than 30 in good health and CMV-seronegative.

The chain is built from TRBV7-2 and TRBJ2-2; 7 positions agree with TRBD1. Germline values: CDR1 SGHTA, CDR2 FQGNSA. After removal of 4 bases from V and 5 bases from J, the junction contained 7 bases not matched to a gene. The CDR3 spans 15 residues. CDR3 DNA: TGTGCCAGCAGCTACCGACAGGGTGGAACCGGGGAGCTGTTTTTT. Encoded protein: CASSYRQGGTGELFF.

The CDR3 DNA reads as TGCGCCAGCAGGGACGGGACAGCGCAAGCCTCCTACGAGCAGTACTTC. Its translation is CASRDGTAQASYEQYF. This chain joins TRBV5-1 and TRBJ2-7, with TRBD1 matching over 7 bases. J lost 0 bases, V lost 5 bases, and 11 bases had no gene match. The germline V gene has CDR1 SGHRS and CDR2 YFSETQ. This CDR3 region has 16 residues.

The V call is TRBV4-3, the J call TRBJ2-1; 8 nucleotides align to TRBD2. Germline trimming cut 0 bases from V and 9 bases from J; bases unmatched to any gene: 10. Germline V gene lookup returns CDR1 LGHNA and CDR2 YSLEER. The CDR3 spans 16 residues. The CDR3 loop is CASSQETSGRGGEQFF. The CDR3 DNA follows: TGCGCCAGCAGCCAAGAAACATCGGGTCGGGGGGGTGAGCAGTTCTTC.

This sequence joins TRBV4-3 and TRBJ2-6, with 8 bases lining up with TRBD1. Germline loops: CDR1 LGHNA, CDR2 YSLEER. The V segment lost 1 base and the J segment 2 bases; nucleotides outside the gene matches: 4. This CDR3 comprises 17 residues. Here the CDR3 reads CASSQAPTGAGANVLTF. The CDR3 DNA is TGCGCCAGCAGCCAAGCACCGACAGGGGCTGGGGCCAACGTCCTGACTTTC.

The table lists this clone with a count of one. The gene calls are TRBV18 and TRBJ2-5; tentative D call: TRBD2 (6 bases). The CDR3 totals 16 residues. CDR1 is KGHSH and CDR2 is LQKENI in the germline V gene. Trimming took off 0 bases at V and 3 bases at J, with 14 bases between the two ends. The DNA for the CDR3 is TGTGCCAGCTCACCACCGGGGAGGCAGGACGAAGAGACCCAGTACTTC. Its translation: CASSPPGRQDEETQYF.

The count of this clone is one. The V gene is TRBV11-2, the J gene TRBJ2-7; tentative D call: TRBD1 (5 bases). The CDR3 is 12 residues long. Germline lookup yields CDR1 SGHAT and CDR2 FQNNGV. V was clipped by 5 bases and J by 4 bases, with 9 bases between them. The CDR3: CASSPDRYEQYF. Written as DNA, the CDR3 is TGTGCCAGCAGCCCCGACAGATACGAGCAGTACTTC.

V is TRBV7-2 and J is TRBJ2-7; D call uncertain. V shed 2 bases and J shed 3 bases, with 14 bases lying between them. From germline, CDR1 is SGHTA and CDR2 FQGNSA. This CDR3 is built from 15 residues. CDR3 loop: CASSLRLGADYEQYF. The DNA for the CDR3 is TGTGCCAGCAGCTTACGCCTGGGCGCTGACTACGAGCAGTACTTC.

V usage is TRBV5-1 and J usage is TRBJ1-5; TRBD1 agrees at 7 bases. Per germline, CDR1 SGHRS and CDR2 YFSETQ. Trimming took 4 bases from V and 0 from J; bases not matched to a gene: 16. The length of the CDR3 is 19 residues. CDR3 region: CASSQAITGTEYSNQPQHF. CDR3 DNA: TGCGCCAGCAGCCAGGCGATAACCGGGACAGAATATAGCAATCAGCCCCAGCATTTT.

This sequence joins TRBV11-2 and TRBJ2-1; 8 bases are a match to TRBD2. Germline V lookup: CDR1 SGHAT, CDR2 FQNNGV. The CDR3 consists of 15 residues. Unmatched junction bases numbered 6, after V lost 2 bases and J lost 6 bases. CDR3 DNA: TGTGCCAGCAGCTTATTAGGGACTAGGGTCAATGAGCAGTTCTTC. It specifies CASSLLGTRVNEQFF.

The CDR3: CASSRRDRWVNPNYGYTF. CDR3 bases: TGCGCCAGCAGCCGACGGGACAGGTGGGTAAACCCTAACTATGGCTACACCTTC. This chain uses TRBV23-1 with TRBJ1-2; 8 nucleotides agree with TRBD1. TRBV23-1 is sorted into the ORF group, with uncertain function. Unmatched junction bases numbered 15, after V lost 6 bases and J lost 0 bases. This CDR3 is built from 18 residues.

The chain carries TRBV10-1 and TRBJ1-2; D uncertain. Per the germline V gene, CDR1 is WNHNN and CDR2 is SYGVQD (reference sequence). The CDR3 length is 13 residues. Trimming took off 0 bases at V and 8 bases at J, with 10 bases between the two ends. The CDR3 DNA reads TGCGCCAGCAGTGAGTCGAGCTCAAGCGGCTACACCTTC. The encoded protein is CASSESSSSGYTF.

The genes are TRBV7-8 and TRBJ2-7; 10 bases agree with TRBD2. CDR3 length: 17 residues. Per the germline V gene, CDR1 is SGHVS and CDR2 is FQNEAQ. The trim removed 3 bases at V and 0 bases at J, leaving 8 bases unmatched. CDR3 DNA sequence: TGTGCCAGCAGCTTGGAGACTAGCGGGTTTAGCTCCTACGAGCAGTACTTC. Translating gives CASSLETSGFSSYEQYF.

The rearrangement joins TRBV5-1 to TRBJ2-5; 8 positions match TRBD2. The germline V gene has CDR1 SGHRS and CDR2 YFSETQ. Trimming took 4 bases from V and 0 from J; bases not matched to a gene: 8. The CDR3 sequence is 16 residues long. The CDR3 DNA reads TGCGCCAGCAGCCGGGATAGCGGGGCGTACCAAGAGACCCAGTACTTC. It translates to CASSRDSGAYQETQYF.

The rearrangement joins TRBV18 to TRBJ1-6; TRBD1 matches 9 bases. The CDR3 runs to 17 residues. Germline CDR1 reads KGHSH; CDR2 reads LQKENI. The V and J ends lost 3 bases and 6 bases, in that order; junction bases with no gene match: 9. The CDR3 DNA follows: TGTGCCAGCTCACCGGGACCTGGGGACAGGGCTAATTCACCCCTCCACTTT. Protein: CASSPGPGDRANSPLHF.

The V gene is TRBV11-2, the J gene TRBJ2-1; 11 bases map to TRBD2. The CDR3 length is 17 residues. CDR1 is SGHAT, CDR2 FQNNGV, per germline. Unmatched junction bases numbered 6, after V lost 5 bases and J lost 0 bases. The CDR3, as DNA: TGTGCCAGCAGCCCCCGACTAGCGGGGAGCTCCTACAATGAGCAGTTCTTC. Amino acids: CASSPRLAGSSYNEQFF.

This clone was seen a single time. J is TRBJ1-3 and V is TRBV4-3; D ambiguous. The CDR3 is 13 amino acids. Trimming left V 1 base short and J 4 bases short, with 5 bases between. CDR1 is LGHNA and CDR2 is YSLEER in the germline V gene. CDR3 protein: CASSQGPGNTIYF. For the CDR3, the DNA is TGCGCCAGCAGCCAAGGGCCCGGAAACACCATATATTTT.

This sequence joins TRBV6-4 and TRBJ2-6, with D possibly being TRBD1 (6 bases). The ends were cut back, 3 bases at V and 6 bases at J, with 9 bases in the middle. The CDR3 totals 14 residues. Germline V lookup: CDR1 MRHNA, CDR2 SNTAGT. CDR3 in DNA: TGTGCCAGCAGTGAGACAGGATCGGCCAACGTCCTGACTTTC. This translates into CASSETGSANVLTF.

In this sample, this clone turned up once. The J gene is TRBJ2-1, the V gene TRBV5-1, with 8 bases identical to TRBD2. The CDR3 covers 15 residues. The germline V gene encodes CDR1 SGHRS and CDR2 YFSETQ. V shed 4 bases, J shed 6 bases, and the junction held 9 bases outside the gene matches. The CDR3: CASSPRGLGGNEQFF. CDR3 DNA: TGCGCCAGCAGCCCCCGGGGACTAGGGGGCAATGAGCAGTTCTTC.

CDR3 in amino acids: CASSLRPRGEAFF. The CDR3 DNA reads TGTGCCAGCAGTTTGCGGCCTAGAGGTGAAGCTTTCTTT. The J gene is TRBJ1-1, the V gene TRBV28; D unclear. CDR1 is MDHEN and CDR2 is SYDVKM in the germline V gene. V lost 3 bases to trimming and J lost 7 bases, with 12 bases between them. This CDR3 is built from 13 residues. The whole variable domain, filled in from reference TRBV28 and TRBJ1-1, reads DVKVTQSSRYLVKRTGEKVFLECVQDMDHENMFWYRQDPGLGLRLIYFSYDVKMKEKGDIPEGYSVSREKKERFSLILESASTNQTSMYLCASSLRPRGEAFFGQGTRLTVV.

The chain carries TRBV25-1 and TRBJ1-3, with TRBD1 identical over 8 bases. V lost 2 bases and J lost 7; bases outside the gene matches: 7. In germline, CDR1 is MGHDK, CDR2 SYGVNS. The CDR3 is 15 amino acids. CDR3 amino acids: CASSEGTGGKNTIYF. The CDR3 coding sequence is TGTGCCAGCAGTGAAGGTACAGGGGGGAAGAACACCATATATTTT.

CDR3 in DNA: TGCGCCAGCAGCTTGTGGGCGGGAGGGGGAAATGAGCAGTTCTTC. Amino acids: CASSLWAGGGNEQFF. This chain joins TRBV5-1 and TRBJ2-1; TRBD2 aligns across 9 bases. Losses at the gene ends were 1 base for V and 7 bases for J; bases not matched to a gene: 6. Germline V gene data show CDR1 as SGHRS and CDR2 as YFSETQ. The CDR3 consists of 15 residues.

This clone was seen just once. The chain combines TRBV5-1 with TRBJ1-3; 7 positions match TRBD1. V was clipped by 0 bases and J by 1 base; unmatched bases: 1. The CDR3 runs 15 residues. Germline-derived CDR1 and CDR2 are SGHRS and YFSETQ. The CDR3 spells CASSLEGASGNTIYF. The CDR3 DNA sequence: TGCGCCAGCAGCTTGGAGGGGGCTTCTGGAAACACCATATATTTT.

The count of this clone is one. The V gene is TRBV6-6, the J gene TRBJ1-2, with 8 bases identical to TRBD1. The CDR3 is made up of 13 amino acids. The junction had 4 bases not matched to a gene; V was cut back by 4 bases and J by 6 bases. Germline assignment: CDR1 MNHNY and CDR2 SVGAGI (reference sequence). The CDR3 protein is CASSSDRVNGYTF. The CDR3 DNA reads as TGTGCCAGCAGTTCGGACAGGGTGAATGGCTACACCTTC.

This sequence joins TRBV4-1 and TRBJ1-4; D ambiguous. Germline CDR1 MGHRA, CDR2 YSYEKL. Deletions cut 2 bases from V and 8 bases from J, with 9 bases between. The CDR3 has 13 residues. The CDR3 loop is CASSQTRGEKLFF. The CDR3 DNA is TGCGCCAGCAGCCAAACCCGCGGGGAAAAACTGTTTTTT.

The CDR3 sequence: CASRATGRQETQYF. The CDR3, as DNA: TGTGCCAGCAGAGCGACAGGGAGGCAAGAGACCCAGTACTTC. The chain links TRBV6-6 to TRBJ2-5, with D possibly being TRBD1 (7 bases). CDR1 is MNHNY and CDR2 is SVGAGI in the germline V gene (reference sequence). The CDR3 length is 14 residues. Trimming took off 6 bases at V and 2 bases at J, with 13 bases between the two ends.

As DNA, the CDR3 is TGTGCCAGCAGCCCACGACGGGGCAATCAGCCCCAGCATTTT. As protein: CASSPRRGNQPQHF. This chain connects TRBV6-5 to TRBJ1-5; no definite D call. Germline V gives CDR1 MNHEY, CDR2 SVGAGI. Trimming shortened V by 6 bases and J by 2 bases, and 11 bases separated the two germline ends. The CDR3 loop spans 14 amino acids.